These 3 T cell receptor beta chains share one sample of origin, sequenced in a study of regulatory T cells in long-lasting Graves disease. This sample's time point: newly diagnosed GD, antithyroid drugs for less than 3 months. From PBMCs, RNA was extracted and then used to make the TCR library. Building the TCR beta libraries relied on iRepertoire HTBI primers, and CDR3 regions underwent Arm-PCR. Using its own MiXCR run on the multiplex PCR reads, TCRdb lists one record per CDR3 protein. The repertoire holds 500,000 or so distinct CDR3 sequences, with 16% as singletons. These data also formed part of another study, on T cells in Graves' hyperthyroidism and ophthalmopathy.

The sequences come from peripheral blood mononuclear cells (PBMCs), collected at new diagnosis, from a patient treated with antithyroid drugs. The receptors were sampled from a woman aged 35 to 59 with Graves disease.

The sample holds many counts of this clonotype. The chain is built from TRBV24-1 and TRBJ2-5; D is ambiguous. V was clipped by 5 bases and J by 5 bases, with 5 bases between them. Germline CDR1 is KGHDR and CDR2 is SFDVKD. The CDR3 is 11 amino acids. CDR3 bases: TGTGCCACCAGTGCCCAGGAGACCCAGTACTTC. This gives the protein CATSAQETQYF.

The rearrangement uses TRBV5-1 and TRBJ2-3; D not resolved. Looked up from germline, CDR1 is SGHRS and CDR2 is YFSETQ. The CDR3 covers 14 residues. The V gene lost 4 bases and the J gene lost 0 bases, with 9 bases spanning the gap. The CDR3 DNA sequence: TGCGCCAGCAGCGACGGTCCTAGCACAGATACGCAGTATTTT. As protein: CASSDGPSTDTQYF.

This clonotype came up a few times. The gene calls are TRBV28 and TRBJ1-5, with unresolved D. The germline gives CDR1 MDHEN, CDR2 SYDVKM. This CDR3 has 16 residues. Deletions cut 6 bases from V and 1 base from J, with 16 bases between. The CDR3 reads CASSPRAGRSNQPQHF. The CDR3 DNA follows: TGTGCCAGCAGCCCCCGGGCGGGGAGGAGCAATCAGCCCCAGCATTTT.